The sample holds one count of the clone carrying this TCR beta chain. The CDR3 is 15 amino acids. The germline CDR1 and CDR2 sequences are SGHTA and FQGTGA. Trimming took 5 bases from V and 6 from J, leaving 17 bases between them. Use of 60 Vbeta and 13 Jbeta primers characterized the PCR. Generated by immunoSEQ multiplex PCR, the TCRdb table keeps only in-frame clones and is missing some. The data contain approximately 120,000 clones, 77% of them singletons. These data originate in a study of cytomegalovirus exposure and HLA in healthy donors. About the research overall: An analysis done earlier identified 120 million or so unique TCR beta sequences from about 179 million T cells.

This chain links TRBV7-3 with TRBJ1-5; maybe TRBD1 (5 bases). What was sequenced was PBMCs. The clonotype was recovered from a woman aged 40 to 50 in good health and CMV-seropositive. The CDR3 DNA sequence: TGTGCCAGCAGCCCACCGAGGCAGGGAGGTCAGCCCCAGCATTTT. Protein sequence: CASSPPRQGGQPQHF.